This paragraph reports one T cell receptor (beta chain). These data originate in a study of PD-1 blockade in classical Hodgkin lymphoma. Sequencing was performed with immunoSEQ multiplex PCR; in TCRdb, only in-frame clones are kept and a portion is missing. The data show about 27,000 clones, about 72% seen once. Germline lookup yields CDR1 MNHEY and CDR2 SVGAGI. V trimming: 4 bases; J trimming: 5 bases; junction bases outside the gene matches: 4. The CDR3 runs to 13 residues. Time point meaning: cycle 4 day 1 (C4D1), after 5 to 7 weeks of nivolumab. Every one of the patients relapsed after autologous stem cell transplantation (brentuximab vedotin exposure was variable).

The material was peripheral blood mononuclear cells (PBMCs), obtained before the fourth cycle of nivolumab. The receptor comes from a human donor with classical Hodgkin lymphoma. The rearrangement joins TRBV6-5 to TRBJ1-1; 7 bases agree with TRBD1. The DNA of the CDR3 is TGTGCCAGCAGTTCCAGGGGGACGACTGAAGCTTTCTTT. It yields the protein CASSSRGTTEAFF.